This T cell receptor beta chain was identified in a study of cytotoxic CD8 clonotypes in ibrutinib-treated CLL. Study at large: Productive templates per sample averaged approximately 240,000; productive rearrangements, about 89,000.

V lost 4 bases and J 3 bases, leaving 10 bases between the germline ends. This CDR3 contains 13 residues. CDR1 LNHDA and CDR2 SQIVND come from the germline V gene (reference sequence). This clone was found once. Its antigen is as yet unknown. Assay: immunoSEQ multiplex PCR; the TCRdb copy retains only in-frame clones and omits some. Altogether some 150,000 clones are present, roughly 76% being singletons, with the ten largest covering about 5%. Points from the study as a whole: Baseline clonality, above age-matched healthy donor levels, tracked circulating CD8+ T-cell counts. Clonality went up at ibrutinib response and then declined back toward baseline at progression.

The sequence was obtained from a human donor with chronic lymphocytic leukemia. Source: PBMCs, taken after 24 months of ibrutinib treatment. The J gene is TRBJ2-7, the V gene TRBV19; D uncertain. This chain's CDR3 is CASSTGSSYEQYF. CDR3 in DNA: TGTGCCAGTAGTACAGGCAGTAGCTACGAGCAGTACTTC.